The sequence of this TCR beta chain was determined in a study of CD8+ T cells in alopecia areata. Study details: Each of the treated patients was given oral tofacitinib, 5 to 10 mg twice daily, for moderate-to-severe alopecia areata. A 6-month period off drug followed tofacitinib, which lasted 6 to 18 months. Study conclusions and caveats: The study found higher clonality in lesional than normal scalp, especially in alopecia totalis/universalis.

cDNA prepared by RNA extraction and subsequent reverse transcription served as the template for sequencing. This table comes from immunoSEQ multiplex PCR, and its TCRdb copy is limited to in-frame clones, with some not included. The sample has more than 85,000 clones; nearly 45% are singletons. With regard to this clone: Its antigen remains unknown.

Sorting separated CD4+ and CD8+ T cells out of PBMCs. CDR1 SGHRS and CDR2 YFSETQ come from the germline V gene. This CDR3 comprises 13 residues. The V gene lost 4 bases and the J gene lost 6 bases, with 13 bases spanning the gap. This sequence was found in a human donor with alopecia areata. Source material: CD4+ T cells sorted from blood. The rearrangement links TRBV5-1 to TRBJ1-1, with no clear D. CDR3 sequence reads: CASSIAGEAEAFF. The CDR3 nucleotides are TGCGCCAGCAGCATCGCAGGCGAGGCTGAAGCTTTCTTT.